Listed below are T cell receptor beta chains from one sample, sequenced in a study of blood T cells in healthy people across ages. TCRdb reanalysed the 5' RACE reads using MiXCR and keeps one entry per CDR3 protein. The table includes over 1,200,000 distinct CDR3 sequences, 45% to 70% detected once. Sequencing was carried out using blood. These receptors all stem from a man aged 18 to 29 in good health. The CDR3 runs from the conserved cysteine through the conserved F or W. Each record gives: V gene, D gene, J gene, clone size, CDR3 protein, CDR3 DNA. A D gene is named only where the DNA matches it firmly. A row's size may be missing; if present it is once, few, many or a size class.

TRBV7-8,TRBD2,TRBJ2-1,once,CASSLNAGTSGRNEQFF,TGTGCCAGCAGCTTAAATGCGGGGACTAGCGGGAGAAATGAGCAGTTCTTC
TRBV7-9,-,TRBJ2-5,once,CASSSPTLGAEQETQYF,TGTGCCAGCAGCTCCCCTACATTGGGGGCAGAACAAGAGACCCAGTACTTC
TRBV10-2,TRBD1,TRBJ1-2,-,CASSESTKDRGYGYTF,TGCGCCAGCAGTGAGTCGACTAAGGACAGGGGCTATGGCTACACCTTC
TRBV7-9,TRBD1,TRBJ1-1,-,CASSPRTGGAYTEAFF,TGTGCCAGCAGCCCTCGGACAGGGGGCGCTTACACTGAAGCTTTCTTT
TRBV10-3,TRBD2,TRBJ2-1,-,CAAGTSGSNEQFF,TGTGCCGCCGGGACTAGCGGAAGCAATGAGCAGTTCTTC
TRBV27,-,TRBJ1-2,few,CASRQGAAYGYTF,TGTGCCAGCAGGCAAGGGGCGGCCTATGGCTACACCTTC
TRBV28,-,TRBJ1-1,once,CASSLTRVNTEAFF,TGTGCCAGCAGTTTAACGAGGGTGAACACTGAAGCTTTCTTT
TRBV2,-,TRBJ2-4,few,CASSEVAGNYVQYF,TGTGCCAGCAGTGAAGTAGCAGGGAATTACGTTCAGTACTTC
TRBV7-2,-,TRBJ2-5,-,CASSLKPSGTQYF,TGTGCCAGCAGCTTAAAGCCCTCCGGGACCCAGTACTTC
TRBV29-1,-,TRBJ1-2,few,CSVEAYLIRTIGYGYTF,TGCAGCGTTGAAGCCTACCTTATTAGAACCATAGGGTATGGCTACACCTTC
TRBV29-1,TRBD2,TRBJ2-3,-,CSVEASGSTDTQYF,TGCAGCGTTGAGGCTAGCGGATCCACAGATACGCAGTATTTT
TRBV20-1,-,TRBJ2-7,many,CSARKVEYEQYF,TGCAGTGCTAGGAAGGTCGAATACGAGCAGTACTTC
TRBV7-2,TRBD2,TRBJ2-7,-,CASPPTGGVSYEQYF,TGTGCCAGCCCCCCGACGGGGGGGGTTTCCTACGAGCAGTACTTC
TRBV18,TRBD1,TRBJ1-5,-,CASSPEGGEGQPQHF,TGTGCCAGCTCACCGGAAGGGGGCGAGGGTCAGCCCCAGCATTTT
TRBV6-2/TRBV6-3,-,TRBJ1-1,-,CASSYVGRGTEAFF,TGTGCCAGCAGTTACGTGGGGCGCGGGACTGAAGCTTTCTTT
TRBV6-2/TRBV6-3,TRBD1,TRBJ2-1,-,CASRSIVGGLYNEQFF,TGTGCCAGCAGGTCAATAGTAGGGGGCTTATACAATGAGCAGTTCTTC
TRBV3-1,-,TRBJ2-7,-,CASSQDPGISYEQYF,TGTGCCAGCAGCCAAGATCCGGGGATCTCCTACGAGCAGTACTTC
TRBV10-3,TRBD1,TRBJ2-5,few,CAIRGQGAEETQYF,TGTGCCATCAGAGGACAGGGGGCGGAAGAGACCCAGTACTTC